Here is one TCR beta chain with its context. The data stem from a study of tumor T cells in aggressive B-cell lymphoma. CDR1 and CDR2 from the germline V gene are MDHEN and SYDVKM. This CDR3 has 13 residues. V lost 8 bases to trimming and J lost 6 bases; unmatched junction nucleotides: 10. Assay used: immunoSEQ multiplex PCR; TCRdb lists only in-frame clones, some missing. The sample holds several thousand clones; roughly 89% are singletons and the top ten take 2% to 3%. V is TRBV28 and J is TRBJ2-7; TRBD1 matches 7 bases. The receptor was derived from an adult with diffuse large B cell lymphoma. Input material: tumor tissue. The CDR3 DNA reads TGTGCCAGCGGCCACCGCCAGGGGGTCGAGCAGTACTTC. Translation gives CASGHRQGVEQYF. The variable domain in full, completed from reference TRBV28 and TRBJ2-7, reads DVKVTQSSRYLVKRTGEKVFLECVQDMDHENMFWYRQDPGLGLRLIYFSYDVKMKEKGDIPEGYSVSREKKERFSLILESASTNQTSMYLCASGHRQGVEQYFGPGTRLTVT.